This T cell receptor (beta chain) came from a study of T cells in localized non-small cell lung cancer. The study's findings and limits: In adjacent lung appeared a median around 57 of the top 100 tumor clones. Of the tissues analyzed, uninvolved adjacent lung showed maximal T cell clonality, greater than tumor.

The CDR3 length is 16 residues. Per germline, CDR1 LGHNA and CDR2 YNFKEQ. V lost 0 bases and J 0 bases, leaving 11 bases between the germline ends. In the case of this clone: The antigen remains unidentified.

Clones were sequenced by immunoSEQ multiplex PCR, and TCRdb holds only the in-frame ones, with some missing. The table includes 31,000 or so clones, approximately 90% detected once. This TCR was sampled from a woman aged 35 to 70 with stage I lung adenocarcinoma. The source material was peripheral blood, sampled before any cancer treatment. The genes are TRBV4-2 and TRBJ1-2; D might be TRBD1 (5 bases). The CDR3 DNA sequence: TGTGCCAGCAGCCAAGACTGGGGACCAGCTAACTATGGCTACACCTTC. This gives the protein CASSQDWGPANYGYTF.